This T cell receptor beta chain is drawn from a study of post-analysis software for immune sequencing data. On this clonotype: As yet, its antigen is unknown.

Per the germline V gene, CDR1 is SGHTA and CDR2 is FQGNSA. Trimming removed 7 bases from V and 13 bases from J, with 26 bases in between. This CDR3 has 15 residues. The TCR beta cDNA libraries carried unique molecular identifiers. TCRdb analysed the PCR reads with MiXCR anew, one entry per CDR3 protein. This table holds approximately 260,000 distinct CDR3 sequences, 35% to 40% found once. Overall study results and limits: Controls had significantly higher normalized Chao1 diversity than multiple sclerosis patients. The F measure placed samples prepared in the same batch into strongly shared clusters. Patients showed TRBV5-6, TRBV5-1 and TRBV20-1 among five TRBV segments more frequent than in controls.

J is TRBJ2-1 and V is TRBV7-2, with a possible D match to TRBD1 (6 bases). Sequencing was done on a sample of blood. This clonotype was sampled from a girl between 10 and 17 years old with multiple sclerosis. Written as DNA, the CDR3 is TGTGCCAGCAACATCCTCTATCGAGGGGGAACTTCCCAGTTCTTC. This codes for CASNILYRGGTSQFF.